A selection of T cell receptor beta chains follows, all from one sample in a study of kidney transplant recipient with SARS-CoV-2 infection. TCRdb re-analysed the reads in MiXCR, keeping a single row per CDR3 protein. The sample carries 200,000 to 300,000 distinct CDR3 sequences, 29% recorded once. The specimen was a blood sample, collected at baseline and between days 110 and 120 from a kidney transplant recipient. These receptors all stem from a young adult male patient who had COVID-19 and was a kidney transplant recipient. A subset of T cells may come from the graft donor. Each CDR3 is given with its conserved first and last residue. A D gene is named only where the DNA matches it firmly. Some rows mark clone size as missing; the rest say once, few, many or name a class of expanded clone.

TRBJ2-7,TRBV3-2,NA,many,TGTGCCAGCAGCCAAGACGGGGTACCCTACGAGCAGTACTTC,CASSQDGVPYEQYF
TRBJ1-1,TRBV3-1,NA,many,TGTGCCAGCAGCCCCGTCTATCCCATTTCAATTCGCACTGAAGCTTTCTTT,CASSPVYPISIRTEAFF
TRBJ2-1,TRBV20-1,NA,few,TGCAGTGCTAGCCGGGGACTTGGTGAGCAGTTCTTC,CSASRGLGEQFF
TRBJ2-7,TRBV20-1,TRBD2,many,TGCAGTGCTAGAGATAGGGGACTAGCAGGCCAGTACTTC,CSARDRGLAGQYF
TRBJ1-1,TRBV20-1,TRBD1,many,TGCAGTGCTGAGAAGGGGGCTTATCTAACTGAAGCTTTCTTT,CSAEKGAYLTEAFF
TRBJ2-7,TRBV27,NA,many,TGTGCCAGCAGTTTAAGGAGCGGGTCCGACGAGCAGTACTTC,CASSLRSGSDEQYF
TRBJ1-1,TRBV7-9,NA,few,TGTGCCAGCAGCTTCACGGGGGGTGACACTGAAGCTTTCTTT,CASSFTGGDTEAFF
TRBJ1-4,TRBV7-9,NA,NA,TGTGCCAGCAGCTTAACCCAGGGAGTCACAACTAATGAAAAACTGTTTTTT,CASSLTQGVTTNEKLFF
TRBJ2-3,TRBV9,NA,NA,TGTGCCAGCAGCCCAACGATGACCTCCGATACGCAGTATTTT,CASSPTMTSDTQYF
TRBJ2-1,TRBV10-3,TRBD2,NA,TGTACCATCAGTGTAAGGGCTAGCGGGCTAGGCAATGAGCAGTTCTTC,CTISVRASGLGNEQFF
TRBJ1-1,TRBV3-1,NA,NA,TGTGCCAGCAGCGCTCCGCCTCCCAGTTCAATTCGCACTGAAGCTTTCTTT,CASSAPPPSSIRTEAFF
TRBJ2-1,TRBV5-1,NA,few,TGCGCCAGCAGGCGGGACGCCTACAATGAGCAGTTCTTC,CASRRDAYNEQFF
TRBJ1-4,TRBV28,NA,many,TGTGCCAGCAGTTTATATCTTTTAGGGAACGCTGAAAAACTGTTTTTT,CASSLYLLGNAEKLFF
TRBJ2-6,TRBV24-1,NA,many,TGTGCCACCAGTGAAGGCTCTGGGGCCAACGTCCTGACTTTC,CATSEGSGANVLTF